One T cell receptor beta chain is described in this entry. The data derive from a study of T cell changes during pregnancy in multiple sclerosis. Data came from immunoSEQ multiplex PCR; TCRdb stores just in-frame clones and leaves some out. The sample lists 75,000 to 95,000 clones, roughly 93% seen once, with approximately 2.4% in the top ten. CDR3 length equals 14 residues. V shed 4 bases, J shed 2 bases, and the junction held 4 bases outside the gene matches. CDR1 and CDR2 from the germline V gene are SGHRS and YFSETQ. The sample consisted of peripheral blood, taken in the second trimester of pregnancy. The J gene is TRBJ2-7, the V gene TRBV5-1; TRBD1 matches at 9 bases. This TCR was recovered from a female donor with multiple sclerosis, enrolled in a pregnancy study. The CDR3 spells CASSAGTGTYEQYF. The CDR3 DNA reads TGCGCCAGCAGCGCCGGGACAGGGACCTACGAGCAGTACTTC.